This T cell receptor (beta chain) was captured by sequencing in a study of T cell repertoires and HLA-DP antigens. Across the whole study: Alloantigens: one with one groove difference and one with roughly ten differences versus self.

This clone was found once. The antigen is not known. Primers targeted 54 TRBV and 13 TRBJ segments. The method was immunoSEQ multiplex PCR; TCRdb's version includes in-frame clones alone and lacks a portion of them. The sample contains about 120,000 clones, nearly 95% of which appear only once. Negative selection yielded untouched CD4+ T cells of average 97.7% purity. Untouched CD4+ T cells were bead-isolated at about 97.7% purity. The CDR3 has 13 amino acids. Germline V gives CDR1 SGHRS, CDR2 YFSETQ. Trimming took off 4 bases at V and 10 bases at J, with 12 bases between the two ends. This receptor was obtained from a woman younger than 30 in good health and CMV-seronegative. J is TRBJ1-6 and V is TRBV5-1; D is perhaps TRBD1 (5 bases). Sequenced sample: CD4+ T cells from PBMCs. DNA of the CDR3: TGCGCCAGCAGCGCCAGACAGTACTCACCCCTCCACTTT. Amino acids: CASSARQYSPLHF.